In its sample, the clone carrying this T cell receptor (beta chain) was seen a few times. The sample is drawn from a study of cytomegalovirus exposure and HLA in healthy donors. Looking at the study overall: Assignment to the Caucasian-associated ancestry cluster applied to roughly 80% of the 350 to 500 genotyped donors.

Germline V CDR1 and CDR2: SGHTA, FQGNSA. The CDR3 totals 18 residues. The V end was cut by 3 bases, the J end by 7 bases, with 22 bases between. The PCR made use of 60 Vbeta and 13 Jbeta primers. Produced via immunoSEQ multiplex PCR; TCRdb's table is partial and in-frame only. Of about 140,000 clones listed, roughly 76% are singletons. When sampled, the donors appeared nominally healthy, though they likely had unrecorded immune exposures. The sequence derives from a human donor in good health. The specimen was PBMCs. The V gene is TRBV7-2, the J gene TRBJ1-6; the D gene is possibly TRBD1 (6 bases). The CDR3, as DNA: TGTGCCAGCAGCTTCGGGACACCCCGGGTGTTTAGAAATTCACCCCTCCACTTT. Translated, it gives CASSFGTPRVFRNSPLHF.